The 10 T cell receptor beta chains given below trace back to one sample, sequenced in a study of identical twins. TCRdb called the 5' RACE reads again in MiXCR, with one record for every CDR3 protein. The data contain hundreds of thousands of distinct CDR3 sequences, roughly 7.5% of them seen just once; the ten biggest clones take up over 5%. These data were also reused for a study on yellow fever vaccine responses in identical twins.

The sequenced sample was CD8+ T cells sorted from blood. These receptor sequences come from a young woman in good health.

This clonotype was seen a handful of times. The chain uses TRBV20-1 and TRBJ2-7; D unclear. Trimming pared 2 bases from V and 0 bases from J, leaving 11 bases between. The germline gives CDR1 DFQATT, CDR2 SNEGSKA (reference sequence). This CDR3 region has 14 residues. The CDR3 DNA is TGCAGTGCTAGACCCGCGCTGAGCTCCTACGAGCAGTACTTC. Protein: CSARPALSSYEQYF.

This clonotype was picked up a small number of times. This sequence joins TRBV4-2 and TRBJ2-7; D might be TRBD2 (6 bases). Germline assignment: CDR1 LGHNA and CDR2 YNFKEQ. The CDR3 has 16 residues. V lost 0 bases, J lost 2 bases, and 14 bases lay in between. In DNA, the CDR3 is TGTGCCAGCAGCCAAGATCTATCGGGACTTGCCTACGAGCAGTACGTC. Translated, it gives CASSQDLSGLAYEQYV.

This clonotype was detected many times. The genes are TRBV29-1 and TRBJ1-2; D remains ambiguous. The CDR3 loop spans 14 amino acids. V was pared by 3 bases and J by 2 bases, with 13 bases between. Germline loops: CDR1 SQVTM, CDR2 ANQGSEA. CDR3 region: CSVDSQTLNYGYTF. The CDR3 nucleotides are TGCAGCGTTGATTCACAGACCCTAAACTATGGCTACACCTTC.

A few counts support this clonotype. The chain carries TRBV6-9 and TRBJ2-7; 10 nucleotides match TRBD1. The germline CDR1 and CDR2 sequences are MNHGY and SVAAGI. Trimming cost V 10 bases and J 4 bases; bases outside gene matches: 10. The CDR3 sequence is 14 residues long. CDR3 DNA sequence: TGTGCCACCCCGGGACAGGGGCAACTATACGAGCAGTACGTC. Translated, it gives CATPGQGQLYEQYV.

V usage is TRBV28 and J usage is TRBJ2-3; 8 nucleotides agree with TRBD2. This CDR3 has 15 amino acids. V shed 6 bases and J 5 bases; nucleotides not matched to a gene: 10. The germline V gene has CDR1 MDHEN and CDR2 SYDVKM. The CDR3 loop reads CASSPRGGYGDTQYF. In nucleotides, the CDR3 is TGTGCCAGCAGCCCCCGGGGGGGGTACGGAGATACGCAGTATTTT.

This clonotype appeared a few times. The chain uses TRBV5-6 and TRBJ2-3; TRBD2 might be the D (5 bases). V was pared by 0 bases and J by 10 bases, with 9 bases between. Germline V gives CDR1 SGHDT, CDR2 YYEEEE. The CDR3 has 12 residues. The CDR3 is CASSLGTSSQYF. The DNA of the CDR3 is TGTGCCAGCAGCTTGGGTACTAGTTCGCAGTATTTT.

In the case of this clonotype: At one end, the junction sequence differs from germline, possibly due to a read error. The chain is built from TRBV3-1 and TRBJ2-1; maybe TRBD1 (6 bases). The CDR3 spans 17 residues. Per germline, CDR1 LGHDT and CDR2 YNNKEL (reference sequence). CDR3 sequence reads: CASTQDLGTLSYNEQFF. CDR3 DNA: TGTGCCAGCACCCAAGATCTCGGGACATTGTCCTACAATGAGCAGTTCTTC.

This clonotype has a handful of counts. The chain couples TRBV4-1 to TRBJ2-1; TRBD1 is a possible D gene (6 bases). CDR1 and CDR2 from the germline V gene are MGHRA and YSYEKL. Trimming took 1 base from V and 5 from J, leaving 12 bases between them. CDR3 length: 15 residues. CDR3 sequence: CASSQVWTDNNEQFF. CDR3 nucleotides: TGCGCCAGCAGCCAAGTGTGGACAGACAACAATGAGCAGTTCTTC.

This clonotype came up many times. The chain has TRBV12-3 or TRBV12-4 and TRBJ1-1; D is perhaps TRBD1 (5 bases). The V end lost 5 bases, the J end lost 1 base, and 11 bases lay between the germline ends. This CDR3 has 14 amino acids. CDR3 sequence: CASSAPGGNTEAFF. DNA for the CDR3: TGTGCCAGCAGTGCCCCGGGGGGGAACACTGAAGCTTTCTTT.

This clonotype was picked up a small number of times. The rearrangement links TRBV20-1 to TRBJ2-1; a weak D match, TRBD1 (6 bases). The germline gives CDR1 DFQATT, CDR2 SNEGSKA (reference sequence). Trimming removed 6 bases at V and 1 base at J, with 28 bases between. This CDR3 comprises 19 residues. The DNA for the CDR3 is TGCAGTGCAGCGTCCCTACTCGAAAGAGGACAGATATCCTACAATGAGCAGTTCTTC. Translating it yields CSAASLLERGQISYNEQFF.